This T cell receptor beta chain was sequenced for a study of T cell responses to AZD1222 COVID-19 vaccine (dated by TCRdb to the early 2020s). Regarding the complete study: TCR sequencing covered some 240 trial participants: 200 to 210 given two doses of AZD1222 and 26 given two doses of MenACWY control vaccine. Trial participants were enrolled by age into subgroups of 18-55, 56-69 and 70-plus years, and around 150, 28 and 57 TCR-sequenced participants, respectively, were included in these subgroups.

Inclusive of the bounding cysteine and phenylalanine, the CDR3 is 14 residues long. Just CDR3 DNA is preserved here, 42 bases in frame from base 1. Germline trimming: 5 bases from V, 6 bases from J; junction bases outside gene matches: 8. The CDR1 and CDR2 encoded by the germline V gene are SNHLY and FYNNEI. Overall study results and their limits: Because no day 14 peak-response samples were available, repertoires were characterized only after the peak T cell response. Epitopes outside the regions mutated in the B.1.351 and B.1.1.7 variants were reportedly recognized by nearly half of the unique spike-specific TCRs. Conclusions about previously exposed vaccinees are limited because only five to seven AZD1222 recipients were SARS-CoV-2 seropositive at baseline. The 56-69-year group was small, and its depth increase did not reach significance, likely because of low power. The vaccine-associated CD4 TCRs covered the entire spike protein, and the dominant responses fell in regions 160-218 and 743-854. Spike-specific TCR breadth and depth rose significantly after two AZD1222 doses compared with day 0 and with MenACWY recipients. Most participants were white British and females outnumbered males, and the authors suggested that clonal diversity may have been underestimated.

This specimen's time point label, interpreted: about 28 days (+/-7) after the second vaccine dose. Because spike-specific TCR depth and breadth did not differ between the two schedules, AZD1222 recipients who got a second dose at roughly 4 weeks were pooled with those who got a second dose at roughly 12 weeks. Vaccinee samples were obtained from the UK trials COV001 and COV002, which included a single-blind randomized controlled phase 2/3 trial of AZD1222 (ChAdOx1 nCoV-19) in healthy adults. For TCRbeta chain sequencing, PBMC samples were collected from trial participants at day 0 and at day 28 after the second dose. This clone was seen a handful of times. Its antigen is currently not known. The input lacks base qualities; no much larger clone sits a single base away. The CDR3 regions of human TCRbeta chains were subjected to immunosequencing. The study's own analysis went as follows. TCRs in the repertoires were matched against a reference library of SARS-CoV-2-specific TCRs that had been generated with the MIRA antigen-specificity platform. Breadth was defined as the fraction of unique TCRs that were SARS-CoV-2-associated, and depth was defined as the fraction of total T cells that were SARS-CoV-2-associated. Using the MIRA data, each spike-specific TCR was mapped to the spike region that the TCR reacts to and placed in a CD4 or CD8 class. Log10-transformed breadth and depth values were compared by one-way ANOVA with Sidak's multiple comparisons tests. The source is immuneACCESS, and TCRdb retained only in-frame sequences with V and J called. Part of the clones is not carried over; for the studies checked, unresolved V genes explain less than half of this, and the remainder is unexplained. V, J and clone size were drawn from that table, and D and trimming were deduced from the DNA. Counted in this sample were more than 95,000 clones; just over 85% of them appeared once. The ten largest clonotypes hold approximately 18% of the sample.

The source is an adult who received the AZD1222 COVID-19 vaccine. The sequencing used peripheral blood, collected 28 days after the second AZD1222 dose. The receptor chain draws on TRBV2 and TRBJ1-2; 8 of the junction bases match TRBD1. This receptor carries the CDR3 CASSFYQDRDGYTF. The bases read TGTGCCAGCAGTTTTTATCAGGACAGGGATGGCTACACCTTC.